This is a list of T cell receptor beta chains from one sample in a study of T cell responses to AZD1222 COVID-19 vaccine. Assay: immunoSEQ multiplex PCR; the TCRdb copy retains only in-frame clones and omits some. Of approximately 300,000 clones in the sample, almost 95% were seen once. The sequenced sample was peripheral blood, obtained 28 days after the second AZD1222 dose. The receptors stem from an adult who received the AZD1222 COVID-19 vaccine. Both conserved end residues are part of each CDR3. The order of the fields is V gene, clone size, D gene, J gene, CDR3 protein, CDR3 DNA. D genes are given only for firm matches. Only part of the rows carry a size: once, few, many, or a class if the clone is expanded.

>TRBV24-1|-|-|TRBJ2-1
CATSAYNEQFF
TGTGCCACCAGTGCCTATAATGAGCAGTTCTTC
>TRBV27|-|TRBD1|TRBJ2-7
CASSSRQGRYEQYF
TGTGCCAGCAGTTCCCGACAGGGAAGGTACGAGCAGTACTTC
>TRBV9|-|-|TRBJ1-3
CASSPGGHSGNTIYF
TGTGCCAGCAGCCCGGGAGGCCACTCTGGAAACACCATATATTTT
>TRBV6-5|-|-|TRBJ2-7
CASRSKGREQYF
TGTGCCAGCAGGTCAAAGGGGCGCGAGCAGTACTTC
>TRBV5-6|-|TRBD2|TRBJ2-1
CASSLYRSSGGYNEQFF
TGTGCCAGCAGCTTGTATAGGTCTAGCGGGGGCTACAATGAGCAGTTCTTC
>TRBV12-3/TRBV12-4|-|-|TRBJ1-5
CASSLEGLAQHF
TGTGCCAGCAGTTTAGAAGGGTTGGCCCAGCATTTT
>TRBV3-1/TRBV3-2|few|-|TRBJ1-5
CASSQVVGQPQHF
TGTGCCAGCAGCCAAGTAGTGGGCCAGCCCCAGCATTTT
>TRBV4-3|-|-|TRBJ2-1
CASSQGGRTEQFF
TGCGCCAGCAGCCAAGGAGGGAGGACTGAGCAGTTCTTC
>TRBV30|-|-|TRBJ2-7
CAWSSPYEQYF
TGTGCCTGGAGCAGTCCCTACGAGCAGTACTTC
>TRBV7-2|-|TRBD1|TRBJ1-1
CASSFHFLLGQGPNTEAFF
TGTGCCAGCAGTTTCCATTTCCTACTAGGACAGGGACCGAACACTGAAGCTTTCTTT
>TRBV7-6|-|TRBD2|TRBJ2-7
CASSVRTSGSGEQYF
TGTGCCAGCAGCGTGAGGACTAGCGGGAGTGGCGAGCAGTACTTC
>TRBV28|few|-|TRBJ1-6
CASKLRGQYNSPLHF
TGTGCCAGCAAGCTCCGGGGTCAATATAATTCACCCCTCCACTTT
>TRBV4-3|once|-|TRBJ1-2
CASSQGAEYYGYTF
TGCGCCAGCAGCCAAGGGGCAGAGTACTATGGCTACACCTTC
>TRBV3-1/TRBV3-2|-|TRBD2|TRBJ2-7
CASSQGTRAYEQYF
TGTGCCAGCAGCCAAGGGACTAGAGCCTACGAGCAGTACTTC
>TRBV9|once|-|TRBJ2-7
CASSVDDRNYEQYF
TGTGCCAGCAGCGTAGATGACAGAAACTACGAGCAGTACTTC
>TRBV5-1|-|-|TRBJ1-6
CASSLGGTDNSPLHF
TGCGCCAGCAGCTTGGGGGGGACGGACAATTCACCCCTCCACTTT
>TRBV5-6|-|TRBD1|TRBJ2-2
CASSTFRTGKAGELFF
TGTGCCAGCAGCACGTTTCGGACAGGGAAGGCCGGGGAGCTGTTTTTT
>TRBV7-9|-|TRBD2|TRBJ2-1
CASSLGLAGYNEQFF
TGTGCCAGCAGCTTAGGGCTAGCGGGCTACAATGAGCAGTTCTTC
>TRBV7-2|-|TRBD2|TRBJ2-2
CASSLASSREDGELFF
TGTGCCAGCAGCTTAGCGTCTTCGCGGGAGGACGGGGAGCTGTTTTTT
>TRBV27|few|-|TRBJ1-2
CASSPYPRTDGYTF
TGTGCCAGCAGTCCGTACCCCCGGACAGATGGCTACACCTTC
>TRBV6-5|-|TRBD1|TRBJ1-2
CASSFRDRNGYTF
TGTGCCAGCAGTTTCCGGGACAGGAATGGCTACACCTTC
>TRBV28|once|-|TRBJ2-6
CASSFLGGLKSGANVLTF
TGTGCCAGCAGTTTCTTAGGGGGGCTAAAGTCTGGGGCCAACGTCCTGACTTTC
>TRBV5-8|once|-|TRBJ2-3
CASSLNRGDTDTQYF
TGTGCCAGCAGCTTGAATAGGGGAGACACAGATACGCAGTATTTT
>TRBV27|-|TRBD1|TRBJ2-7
CASSPSRGPSYEQYF
TGTGCCAGCAGCCCTTCCAGGGGGCCTAGCTACGAGCAGTACTTC
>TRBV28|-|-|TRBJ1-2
CASSSSPGYTF
TGTGCCAGCAGCTCTTCCCCTGGCTACACCTTC
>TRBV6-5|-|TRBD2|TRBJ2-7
CASSKLAGGSYEQYF
TGTGCCAGCAGTAAACTAGCGGGAGGTTCCTACGAGCAGTACTTC
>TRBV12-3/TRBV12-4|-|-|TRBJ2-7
CASSPGYEQYF
TGTGCCAGCAGTCCCGGGTACGAGCAGTACTTC
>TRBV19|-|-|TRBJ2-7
CASSPPGSYEQYF
TGTGCCAGTAGTCCGCCAGGGTCCTACGAGCAGTACTTC
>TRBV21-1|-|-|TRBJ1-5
CASSLRRGMRNQPQHF
TGTGCCAGCAGCCTCAGGAGGGGGATGCGCAATCAGCCCCAGCATTTT
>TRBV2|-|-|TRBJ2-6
CASSDDYPNVLTF
TGTGCCAGCAGTGATGACTACCCGAACGTCCTGACTTTC
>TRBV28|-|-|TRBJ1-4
CASSSNPGEKLFF
TGTGCCAGCAGCTCCAATCCGGGTGAAAAACTGTTTTTT
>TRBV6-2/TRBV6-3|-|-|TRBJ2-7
CASSSTTPTAPYEQYF
TGTGCCAGCAGTTCGACTACACCGACAGCCCCCTACGAGCAGTACTTC
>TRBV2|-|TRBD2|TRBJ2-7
CASSRAGTAYEQYF
TGTGCCAGCTCCAGAGCGGGGACCGCCTACGAGCAGTACTTC
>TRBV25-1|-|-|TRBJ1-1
CASSGEPGHGYEAFF
TGTGCCAGCAGTGGGGAACCGGGACACGGGTATGAAGCTTTCTTT
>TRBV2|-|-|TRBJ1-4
CASRELVGEKLFF
TGTGCCAGCAGAGAATTAGTAGGGGAAAAACTGTTTTTT
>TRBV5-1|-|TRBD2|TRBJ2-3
CASNNGGDTDTQYF
TGCGCCAGCAATAACGGGGGGGACACAGATACGCAGTATTTT
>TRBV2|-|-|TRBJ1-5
CASSESVSNQPQHF
TGTGCCAGCAGTGAGTCAGTTAGCAATCAGCCCCAGCATTTT
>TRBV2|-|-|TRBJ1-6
CASSGEGRVGNSPLHF
TGTGCCAGCAGTGGTGAGGGCAGGGTTGGTAATTCACCCCTCCACTTT
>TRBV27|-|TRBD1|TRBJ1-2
CASSPFRPRQGFVYGYTF
TGTGCCAGCAGTCCCTTTCGACCTCGACAGGGGTTCGTCTATGGCTACACCTTC
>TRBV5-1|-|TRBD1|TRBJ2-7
CASSLSGTGGHEQYF
TGCGCCAGCAGCCTATCCGGGACAGGGGGCCACGAGCAGTACTTC
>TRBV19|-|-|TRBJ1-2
CASSTRDVNYGYTF
TGTGCCAGTAGTACCCGGGACGTAAACTATGGCTACACCTTC
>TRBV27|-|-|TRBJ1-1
CASSLTAVNTEAFF
TGTGCCAGCAGTTTGACAGCTGTGAACACTGAAGCTTTCTTT
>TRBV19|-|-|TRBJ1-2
CASSPGRDGYTF
TGTGCCAGTAGTCCCGGGAGGGACGGCTACACCTTC
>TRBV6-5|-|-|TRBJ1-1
CASQGLRSTEAFF
TGTGCCAGCCAGGGTCTACGGTCCACTGAAGCTTTCTTT
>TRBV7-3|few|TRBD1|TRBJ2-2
CASSPGTANTGELFF
TGTGCCAGCAGCCCCGGGACAGCGAACACCGGGGAGCTGTTTTTT